Below are 11 T cell receptor beta chains sequenced from a single sample in a study of T cell responses to AZD1222 COVID-19 vaccine. Profiled with immunoSEQ multiplex PCR; TCRdb holds only in-frame clones, not every one. The table lists under 95,000 clones, roughly nine tenths of them singletons, with 9.5% to 13% in the top ten. The source material was peripheral blood, sampled 28 days after the second AZD1222 dose. The receptors shown here come from an adult who received the AZD1222 COVID-19 vaccine.

The chain joins TRBV5-1 to TRBJ1-1; 8 bases line up with TRBD1. The CDR3 sequence is 14 residues long. Germline V CDR1 and CDR2: SGHRS, YFSETQ. V lost 4 bases, J lost 1 base, and 3 bases stayed unmatched. CDR3 coding DNA: TGCGCCAGCAGCCAACAGGGGGGGAACACTGAAGCTTTCTTT. Its translation: CASSQQGGNTEAFF.

J is TRBJ2-1 and V is TRBV19; D might be TRBD2 (6 bases). Trimming left V 4 bases short and J 1 base short, with 17 bases between. CDR3 size: 17 residues. Germline V gives CDR1 LNHDA, CDR2 SQIVND (reference sequence). CDR3 amino acids: CASSKGARGKSYNEQFF. CDR3 DNA sequence: TGTGCCAGTAGTAAAGGGGCCCGGGGGAAGTCCTACAATGAGCAGTTCTTC.

This clone was recorded once. The chain carries TRBV5-1 and TRBJ2-3; 12 bases are a match to TRBD2. CDR1 and CDR2 from the germline V gene are SGHRS and YFSETQ. Losses at the gene ends were 3 bases for V and 0 bases for J; bases not matched to a gene: 5. The CDR3 loop spans 17 amino acids. In DNA, the CDR3 is TGCGCCAGCAGCTCCGGACTAGCGGGGTCTAGCACAGATACGCAGTATTTT. This codes for CASSSGLAGSSTDTQYF.

The DNA of the CDR3 is TGTGCCAGCAGCCCAACAGGGGCGGAGACCCAGTACTTC. It encodes CASSPTGAETQYF. The chain employs TRBV9 and TRBJ2-5; the match to TRBD1 covers 7 bases. After removal of 4 bases from V and 5 bases from J, the junction contained 5 bases not matched to a gene. Germline V gene sequence: CDR1 SGDLS, CDR2 YYNGEE. There are 13 residues in the CDR3.

The J gene is TRBJ2-7, the V gene TRBV7-8; 8 bases agree with TRBD1. This CDR3 is 13 amino acids long. V dropped 5 bases and J dropped 6; count of bases not matched to a gene: 6. Germline lookup yields CDR1 SGHVS and CDR2 FQNEAQ. The CDR3 nucleotides are TGTGCCAGCAGCACAAGACAGGGGCGCGAGCAGTACTTC. It codes for CASSTRQGREQYF.

This sequence joins TRBV3-1 (or the pseudogene TRBV3-2) and TRBJ2-5; possible D gene TRBD1, 5 bases. Between the trimmed V and J ends, which lost 4 bases and 5 bases, there was a span of 11 bases. The germline CDR1 and CDR2 sequences are LGHDT and YNNKEL (reference sequence). This CDR3 region has 13 residues. CDR3 DNA sequence: TGTGCCAGCAGCCTCCAGGGCCGCGAGACCCAGTACTTC. This translates into CASSLQGRETQYF.

V usage is TRBV30 and J usage is TRBJ2-2; the D is unclear. The CDR3 totals 11 residues. Per the germline V gene, CDR1 is GTSNPN and CDR2 is SVGIG (reference sequence). V lost 3 bases and J 5 bases, leaving 4 bases between the germline ends. CDR3 residues: CAWRQTGELFF. CDR3 nucleotide sequence: TGTGCCTGGAGACAGACCGGGGAGCTGTTTTTT. The full variable domain, in which reference TRBV30 and TRBJ2-2 provide the parts outside the CDR3, is SQTIHQWPATLVQPVGSPLSLECTVEGTSNPNLYWYRQAAGRGLQLLFYSVGIGQISSEVPQNLSASRPQDRQFILSSKKLLLSDSGFYLCAWRQTGELFFGEGSRLTVL.

This clone is a singleton in its sample. The chain couples TRBV9 to TRBJ1-1, with a possible D match to TRBD1 (6 bases). V lost 0 bases, J lost 4 bases, and 13 bases lay in between. In germline, CDR1 is SGDLS, CDR2 YYNGEE. The CDR3 is made up of 15 amino acids. The CDR3 bases are TGTGCCAGCAGCGTAGTGCCGGGGGCTTTCACTGAAGCTTTCTTT. Protein sequence: CASSVVPGAFTEAFF.

A note on this clone: One end of the junction varies from germline; a read error may be responsible. The chain employs TRBV30 and TRBJ1-6; D gene uncertain. The CDR3 sequence is 14 residues long. Germline CDR1 and CDR2: GTSNPN and SVGIG (reference sequence). CDR3 DNA: TGTGCCCGGAGGTGGCCCCGTCCTAATTCACCCCTCCACTTT. This gives the protein CARRWPRPNSPLHF.

The V call is TRBV18, the J call TRBJ2-5; 11 nucleotides align to TRBD1. Trimming cost V 0 bases and J 4 bases; bases outside gene matches: 1. Germline values: CDR1 KGHSH, CDR2 LQKENI. The CDR3 spans 15 residues. CDR3 in amino acids: CASSPPGQGGETQYF. CDR3 DNA: TGTGCCAGCTCACCACCGGGACAGGGGGGAGAGACCCAGTACTTC.

The rearrangement joins TRBV3-1 (or the pseudogene TRBV3-2) to TRBJ2-2; 10 nucleotides align to TRBD2. The ends lost 1 base at V and 7 bases at J; junction bases unmatched: 6. Germline V lookup: CDR1 LGHDT, CDR2 YNNKEL (reference sequence). This CDR3 spans 16 amino acids. CDR3 in DNA: TGTGCCAGCAGCCAAGGCGGACTAGCGGAAAGCGGGGAGCTGTTTTTT. Translating gives CASSQGGLAESGELFF.